The clone carrying this TCR beta chain has a count of ten or more. Reverse transcription of blood and skin TCR RNA was primed at alpha and beta constant regions. TCRdb redid the calling of the 5' RACE reads with MiXCR, one entry per CDR3 protein. The sample carries 20,000 to 25,000 distinct CDR3 sequences, approximately 3.9% recorded once. Germline V CDR1 and CDR2: LGHDT, YNNKEL (reference sequence). The CDR3 runs 15 residues. Between the trimmed V and J ends, which lost 4 bases and 6 bases, there was a span of 19 bases. These data are taken from a study of naive and memory T cell subsets. Whole blood, roughly 2.4 ml, came from adult healthy volunteers.

The sequence came from a male donor in good health. The chain employs TRBV3-1 and TRBJ2-7; tentatively, D is TRBD1 (5 bases). The CDR3 reads CASSLGAGIGSEQYF. CDR3 in DNA: TGTGCCAGCAGCCTCGGTGCAGGGATTGGTTCCGAGCAGTACTTC.